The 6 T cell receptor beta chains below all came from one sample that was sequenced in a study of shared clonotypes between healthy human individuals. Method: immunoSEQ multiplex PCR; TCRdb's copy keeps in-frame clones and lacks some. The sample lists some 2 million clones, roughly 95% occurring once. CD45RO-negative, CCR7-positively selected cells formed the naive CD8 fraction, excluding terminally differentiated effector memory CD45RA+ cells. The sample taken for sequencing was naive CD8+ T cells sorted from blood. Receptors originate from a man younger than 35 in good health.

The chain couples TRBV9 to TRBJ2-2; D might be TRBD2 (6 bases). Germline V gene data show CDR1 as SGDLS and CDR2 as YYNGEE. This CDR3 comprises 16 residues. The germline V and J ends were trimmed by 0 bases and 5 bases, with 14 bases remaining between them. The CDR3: CASSVEGGDGTGELFF. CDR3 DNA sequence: TGTGCCAGCAGCGTAGAGGGCGGGGACGGGACCGGGGAGCTGTTTTTT. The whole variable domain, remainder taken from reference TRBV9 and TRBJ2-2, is DSGVTQTPKHLITATGQRVTLRCSPRSGDLSVYWYQQSLDQGLQFLIQYYNGEERAKGNILERFSAQQFPDLHSELNLSSLELGDSALYFCASSVEGGDGTGELFFGEGSRLTVL.

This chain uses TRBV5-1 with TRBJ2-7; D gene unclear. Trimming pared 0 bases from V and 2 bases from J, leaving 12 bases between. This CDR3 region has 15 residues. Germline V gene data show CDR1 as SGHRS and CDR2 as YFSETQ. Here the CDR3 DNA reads TGCGCCAGCAGCTTGGAGGACCGAATTCCCTACGAGCAGTACTTC. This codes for CASSLEDRIPYEQYF.

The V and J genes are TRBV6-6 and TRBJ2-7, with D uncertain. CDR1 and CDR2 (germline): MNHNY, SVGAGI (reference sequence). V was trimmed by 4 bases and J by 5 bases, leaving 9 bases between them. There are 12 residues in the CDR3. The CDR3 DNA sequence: TGTGCCAGCAGTTTCCTCATGGACGAGCAGTACTTC. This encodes CASSFLMDEQYF.

The chain's CDR3 is CASSTGTEQFF. In DNA, the CDR3 is TGTGCCAGCAGTACAGGGACTGAGCAGTTCTTC. The chain recombines TRBV6-5 with TRBJ2-1, with D maybe TRBD1 (6 bases). The CDR3 totals 11 residues. Trimming cost V 5 bases and J 9 bases, with 8 bases left between them. Germline V gene lookup returns CDR1 MNHEY and CDR2 SVGAGI.

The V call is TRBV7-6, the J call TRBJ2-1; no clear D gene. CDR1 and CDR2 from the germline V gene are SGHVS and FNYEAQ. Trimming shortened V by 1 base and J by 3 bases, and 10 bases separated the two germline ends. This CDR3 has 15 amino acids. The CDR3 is CASSLEAANYNEQFF. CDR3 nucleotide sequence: TGTGCCAGCAGCTTAGAGGCGGCAAACTACAATGAGCAGTTCTTC.

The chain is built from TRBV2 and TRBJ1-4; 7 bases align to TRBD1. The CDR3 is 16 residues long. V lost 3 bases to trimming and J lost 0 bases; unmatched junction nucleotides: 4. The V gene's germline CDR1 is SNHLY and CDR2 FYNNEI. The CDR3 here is CASSDGQEATNEKLFF. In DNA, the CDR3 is TGTGCCAGCAGTGACGGACAGGAAGCAACTAATGAAAAACTGTTTTTT.